The 23 T cell receptor beta chains reported below all come from one sample, sequenced in a study of radiation and T cells in renal cell carcinoma. Stated time point: baseline pretreatment blood. Sample treatment: 15 Gy SBRT to primary tumor, nephrectomy 4 weeks later. TCRdb keeps only in-frame clones here, not all; method: immunoSEQ multiplex PCR. In the table there are 150,000 or so clones, 88% of which are singletons. The material sequenced was blood, taken from a patient whose treatment included radiotherapy and nephrectomy. These receptors came from a woman in her 70s with renal cell carcinoma.

The chain links TRBV5-1 to TRBJ2-2; tentatively, D is TRBD1 (6 bases). The germline gives CDR1 SGHRS, CDR2 YFSETQ. V was trimmed by 5 bases and J by 0 bases, leaving 11 bases between them. The CDR3 contains 15 residues. The CDR3 DNA sequence: TGCGCCAGCAGGGGGGACACCACGAACACCGGGGAGCTGTTTTTT. Protein sequence: CASRGDTTNTGELFF.

This clone was observed a single time. The chain has TRBV6-1 and TRBJ1-2; TRBD1 matches at 8 bases. V gave up 3 bases and J gave up 0 bases; unmatched junction bases: 0. The CDR3 is 14 amino acids. CDR1 MNHNS and CDR2 SASEGT come from the germline V gene. The CDR3 nucleotides read TGTGCCAGCAGTGAGACAGGGGCTAACTATGGCTACACCTTC. Translated, it gives CASSETGANYGYTF.

J is TRBJ2-7 and V is TRBV14; 7 bases are a match to TRBD1. Unmatched junction bases numbered 6, after V lost 3 bases and J lost 4 bases. The CDR3 loop spans 14 amino acids. CDR1 and CDR2 (germline): SGHDN, FVKESK. For the CDR3, the DNA is TGTGCCAGCAGCCACCCGGGACAGAGTTACGAGCAGTACTTC. This gives the protein CASSHPGQSYEQYF.

This sequence joins TRBV5-1 and TRBJ1-4; 10 bases line up with TRBD1. CDR1 SGHRS and CDR2 YFSETQ come from the germline V gene. The V and J ends lost 5 bases and 6 bases, in that order; junction bases with no gene match: 7. The CDR3 contains 15 residues. CDR3 amino acids: CASREAGTGDEKLFF. The CDR3 bases are TGCGCCAGCAGGGAAGCCGGGACAGGGGATGAAAAACTGTTTTTT. The full variable domain, rest sourced from reference TRBV5-1 and TRBJ1-4, is KAGVTQTPRYLIKTRGQQVTLSCSPISGHRSVSWYQQTPGQGLQFLFEYFSETQRNKGNFPGRFSGRQFSNSRSEMNVSTLELGDSALYLCASREAGTGDEKLFFGSGTQLSVL.

V gene TRBV28 combines with J gene TRBJ1-2; D might be TRBD1 (6 bases). The CDR3 consists of 15 residues. V was clipped by 3 bases and J by 2 bases, with 13 bases between them. Germline CDR1 and CDR2: MDHEN and SYDVKM. CDR3 protein: CASSFERGPNYGYTF. The DNA for the CDR3 is TGTGCCAGCAGTTTCGAACGGGGGCCAAACTATGGCTACACCTTC.

The chain links TRBV6-6 to TRBJ2-7; 7 bases map to TRBD1. The junction had 5 bases not matched to a gene; V was cut back by 6 bases and J by 0 bases. The CDR3 has 14 amino acids. In germline, CDR1 is MNHNY, CDR2 SVGAGI (reference sequence). The CDR3 DNA follows: TGTGCCAGCAGACAGGGGTCCCCCTCCTACGAGCAGTACTTC. Translation: CASRQGSPSYEQYF.

This chain links TRBV9 with TRBJ2-1; 10 bases fit TRBD2. The CDR3 is 15 residues long. The J segment lost 9 bases and the V segment lost 3 bases, leaving 9 bases of the junction unmatched. CDR1 is SGDLS and CDR2 is YYNGEE in the germline V gene. The CDR3 reads CASSATSGASTEQFF. The CDR3, as DNA: TGTGCCAGCAGCGCCACTAGCGGGGCGTCTACTGAGCAGTTCTTC. The full variable domain, with the rest looked up from reference TRBV9 and TRBJ2-1, is DSGVTQTPKHLITATGQRVTLRCSPRSGDLSVYWYQQSLDQGLQFLIQYYNGEERAKGNILERFSAQQFPDLHSELNLSSLELGDSALYFCASSATSGASTEQFFGPGTRLTVL.

This chain uses TRBV27 with TRBJ2-7, with 10 bases matching TRBD1. The germline V gene has CDR1 MNHEY and CDR2 SMNVEV (reference sequence). This CDR3 region has 15 residues. The J segment lost 1 base and the V segment lost 8 bases, leaving 8 bases of the junction unmatched. DNA for the CDR3: TGTGCCAGCTCTACAGGGGGACAGGGGTCCTACGAGCAGTACTTC. Its protein is CASSTGGQGSYEQYF.

V and J are TRBV7-2 and TRBJ2-7; D is unresolved. Trimming left V 1 base short and J 0 bases short, with 7 bases between. From germline, CDR1 is SGHTA and CDR2 FQGNSA. The CDR3 length is 14 residues. This chain's CDR3 is CASSLDRSSYEQYF. The CDR3 region has the DNA TGTGCCAGCAGCTTAGACAGATCCTCCTACGAGCAGTACTTC.

The V and J genes are TRBV30 and TRBJ1-1, with 7 bases aligning to TRBD1. The CDR3 has 14 residues. V dropped 4 bases and J dropped 5; count of bases not matched to a gene: 10. Germline CDR1 reads GTSNPN; CDR2 reads SVGIG (reference sequence). Here the CDR3 DNA reads TGTGCCTGGACCCTACAGGGGAGAAGAACTGAAGCTTTCTTT. Translating gives CAWTLQGRRTEAFF.

This clone was seen only a few times. J is TRBJ1-5 and V is TRBV4-2, with D perhaps matching TRBD1 (6 bases). V dropped 5 bases and J dropped 7 bases, with 15 bases sitting between them. Germline loops: CDR1 LGHNA, CDR2 YNFKEQ. The CDR3 loop spans 14 amino acids. The CDR3 here is CASSASGAHQPQHF. For the CDR3, the DNA is TGTGCCAGCAGCGCGTCAGGGGCGCACCAGCCCCAGCATTTT.

V is TRBV5-1 and J is TRBJ2-1; D gene ambiguous. Trimming took off 7 bases at V and 0 bases at J, with 14 bases between the two ends. Looked up from germline, CDR1 is SGHRS and CDR2 is YFSETQ. CDR3 length: 15 residues. CDR3 sequence: CASHEPPSSYNEQFF. The CDR3 bases are TGCGCCAGCCACGAACCCCCTAGCTCCTACAATGAGCAGTTCTTC.

The chain links TRBV7-2 to TRBJ1-1; 10 nucleotides match TRBD1. Germline loops: CDR1 SGHTA, CDR2 FQGNSA. The CDR3 extends over 16 amino acids. After removal of 5 bases from V and 6 bases from J, the junction contained 12 bases not matched to a gene. DNA of the CDR3: TGTGCCAGCAGCCTTTTGGGACAGGGGAAAATCGCTGAAGCTTTCTTT. Protein sequence: CASSLLGQGKIAEAFF.

V gene TRBV7-8 combines with J gene TRBJ2-7; 8 bases map to TRBD2. CDR3 length equals 15 residues. V trimming: 0 bases; J trimming: 3 bases; junction bases outside the gene matches: 4. In germline, CDR1 is SGHVS, CDR2 FQNEAQ. The chain's CDR3 is CASSLARTSFYEQYF. The CDR3 nucleotides read TGTGCCAGCAGCTTAGCGAGGACTAGCTTCTACGAGCAGTACTTC.

J is TRBJ1-6 and V is TRBV7-9, with D perhaps matching TRBD1 (5 bases). V shed 1 base and J shed 16 bases, with 14 bases lying between them. Germline V gene data show CDR1 as SEHNR and CDR2 as FQNEAQ (reference sequence). The CDR3 contains 13 residues. The CDR3 region has the DNA TGTGCCAGCAGCTTAGAGCCGGGGGGGAGGCTCCACTTT. Its protein is CASSLEPGGRLHF.

The rearrangement uses TRBV19 and TRBJ1-4; possibly TRBD1 for D (5 bases). The V end lost 1 base, the J end lost 2 bases, and 5 bases lay between the germline ends. Per germline, CDR1 LNHDA and CDR2 SQIVND (reference sequence). The CDR3 runs 14 residues. The CDR3 is CASSIGGTNEKLFF. CDR3 in DNA: TGTGCCAGTAGTATAGGGGGCACTAATGAAAAACTGTTTTTT.

This clone was seen only once. The chain recombines TRBV28 with TRBJ2-5; weak D call: TRBD1 (5 bases). Germline assignment: CDR1 MDHEN and CDR2 SYDVKM. The CDR3 is 16 residues long. Trimming shortened V by 5 bases and J by 2 bases, and 18 bases separated the two germline ends. In DNA form, the CDR3 reads TGTGCCAGCAGTGAAGTAACAGGCGATCAACAAGAGACCCAGTACTTC. Residues: CASSEVTGDQQETQYF.

This chain links TRBV29-1 with TRBJ1-2; a possible D gene is TRBD1 (5 bases). Trimming cost V 6 bases and J 2 bases, with 7 bases left between them. The CDR3 is made up of 11 amino acids. CDR1 and CDR2 from the germline V gene are SQVTM and ANQGSEA. This CDR3 reads CSVRDNYGYTF. The CDR3 DNA reads as TGCAGCGTGAGGGACAACTATGGCTACACCTTC.

J is TRBJ2-7 and V is TRBV7-2; 7 bases align to TRBD1. V lost 5 bases to trimming and J lost 0 bases; unmatched junction nucleotides: 7. The CDR3 loop spans 15 amino acids. Germline CDR1 reads SGHTA; CDR2 reads FQGNSA. The CDR3 here is CASSRLGQNSYEQYF. The CDR3 bases are TGTGCCAGCAGCCGCCTGGGACAGAACTCCTACGAGCAGTACTTC. Combining the CDR3 with reference TRBV7-2 and TRBJ2-7 gives the whole variable domain GAGVSQSPSNKVTEKGKDVELRCDPISGHTALYWYRQSLGQGLEFLIYFQGNSAPDKSGLPSDRFSAERTGGSVSTLTIQRTQQEDSAVYLCASSRLGQNSYEQYFGPGTRLTVT.

V is TRBV28 and J is TRBJ2-5, with D uncertain. The CDR3 runs to 12 residues. Trimming removed 2 bases at V and 7 bases at J, with 8 bases between. Germline V lookup: CDR1 MDHEN, CDR2 SYDVKM. The CDR3 nucleotides read TGTGCCAGCAGTTTAAATGACCGGACCCAGTACTTC. Translated, it gives CASSLNDRTQYF.

The rearrangement links TRBV11-2 to TRBJ1-6; 8 positions agree with TRBD1. There are 14 residues in the CDR3. V lost 5 bases and J lost 13; bases outside the gene matches: 10. Germline V CDR1 and CDR2: SGHAT, FQNNGV. The CDR3 nucleotides read TGTGCCAGCAGCGAAGATTGGACAGGGAGGCCCCTCCACTTT. This gives the protein CASSEDWTGRPLHF.

J is TRBJ2-5 and V is TRBV5-1; D may be TRBD2 (5 bases). Germline assignment: CDR1 SGHRS and CDR2 YFSETQ. This CDR3 has 13 residues. The germline V and J ends were trimmed by 0 bases and 9 bases, with 12 bases remaining between them. CDR3 amino acids: CASSLASTGAQYF. CDR3 nucleotides: TGCGCCAGCAGCTTGGCTTCCACCGGGGCCCAGTACTTC.

This sequence joins TRBV2 and TRBJ2-7; D may be TRBD1 (6 bases). Per the germline V gene, CDR1 is SNHLY and CDR2 is FYNNEI. With 5 bases removed from V and 3 bases from J, the gap between germline ends came to 11 bases. CDR3 length: 13 residues. For the CDR3, the DNA is TGTGCCAGCAGTCCCGACAGGAGCTACGAGCAGTACTTC. It is translated as CASSPDRSYEQYF.